The present entry profiles one T cell receptor beta chain with its context. The method was immunoSEQ multiplex PCR; TCRdb's version includes in-frame clones alone and lacks a portion of them. There are 70,000 or so clones in the sample; 90% to 95% occur only once, and about 0.75% lies in the top ten. The sample originates from a study of T cell changes during pregnancy in multiple sclerosis. This CDR3 is built from 17 residues. Germline loops: CDR1 SGDLS, CDR2 YYNGEE. V shed 0 bases and J 5 bases; nucleotides not matched to a gene: 7. The sequenced sample was peripheral blood, obtained in the third trimester of pregnancy. This clonotype originated in a female donor in good health, enrolled as a control in a pregnancy study. The V and J genes are TRBV9 and TRBJ1-4, with 10 positions matching TRBD1. CDR3 protein: CASSVEDGGQGNEKLFF. The DNA for the CDR3 is TGTGCCAGCAGCGTAGAAGATGGGGGACAGGGGAATGAAAAACTGTTTTTT.